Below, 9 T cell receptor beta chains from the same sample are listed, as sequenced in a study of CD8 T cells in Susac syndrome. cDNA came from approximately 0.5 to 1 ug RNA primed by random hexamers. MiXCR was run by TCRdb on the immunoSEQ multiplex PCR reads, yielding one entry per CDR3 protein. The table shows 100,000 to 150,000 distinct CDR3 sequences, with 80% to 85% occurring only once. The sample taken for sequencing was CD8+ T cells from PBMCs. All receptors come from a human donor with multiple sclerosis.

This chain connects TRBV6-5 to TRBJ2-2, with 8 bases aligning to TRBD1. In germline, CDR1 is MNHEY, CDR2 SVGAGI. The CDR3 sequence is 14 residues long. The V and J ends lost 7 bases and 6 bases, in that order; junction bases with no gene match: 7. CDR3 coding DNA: TGTGCCAGCAATTCCAGGGGGCCCGCCGGGGAGCTGTTTTTT. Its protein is CASNSRGPAGELFF.

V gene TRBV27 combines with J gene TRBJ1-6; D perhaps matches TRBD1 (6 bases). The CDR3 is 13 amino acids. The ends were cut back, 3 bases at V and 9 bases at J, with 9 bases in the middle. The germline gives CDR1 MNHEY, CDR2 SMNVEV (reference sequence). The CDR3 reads CASSFTGTSPLHF. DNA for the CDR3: TGTGCCAGCAGTTTTACAGGGACTTCACCCCTCCACTTT.

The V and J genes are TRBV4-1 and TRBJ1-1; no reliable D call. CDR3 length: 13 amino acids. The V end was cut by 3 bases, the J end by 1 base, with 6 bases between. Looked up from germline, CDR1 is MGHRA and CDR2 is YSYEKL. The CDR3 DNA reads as TGCGCCAGCAGCCACTCTGGGAACACTGAAGCTTTCTTT. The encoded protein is CASSHSGNTEAFF.

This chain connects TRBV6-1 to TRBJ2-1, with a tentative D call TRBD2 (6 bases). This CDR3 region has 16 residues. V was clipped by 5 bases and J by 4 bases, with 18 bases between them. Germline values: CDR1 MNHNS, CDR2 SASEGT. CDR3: CASSPDSPRGYNEQFF. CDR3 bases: TGTGCCAGCAGTCCCGACTCTCCTCGGGGGTACAATGAGCAGTTCTTC.

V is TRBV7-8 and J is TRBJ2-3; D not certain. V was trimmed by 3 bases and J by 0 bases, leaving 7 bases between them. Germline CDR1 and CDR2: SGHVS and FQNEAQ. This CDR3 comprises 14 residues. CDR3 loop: CASSFGVSTDTQYF. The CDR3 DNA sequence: TGTGCCAGCAGCTTCGGCGTCAGCACAGATACGCAGTATTTT.

The CDR3 bases are TGTGCCAGCAGCTTAGGATACCCCTACGAGCAGTACTTC. This encodes CASSLGYPYEQYF. The chain links TRBV5-4 to TRBJ2-7; no reliable D call. Trimming pared 2 bases from V and 2 bases from J, leaving 8 bases between. The germline gives CDR1 SGHNT, CDR2 YYREEE (reference sequence). This CDR3 region has 13 residues.

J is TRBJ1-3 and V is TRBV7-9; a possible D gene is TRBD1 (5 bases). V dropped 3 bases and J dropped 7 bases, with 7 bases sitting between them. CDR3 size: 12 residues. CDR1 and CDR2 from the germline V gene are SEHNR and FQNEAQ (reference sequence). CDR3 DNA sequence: TGTGCCAGCAGCTTCGGGGGGAACACCATATATTTT. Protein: CASSFGGNTIYF. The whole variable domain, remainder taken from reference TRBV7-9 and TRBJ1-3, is DTGVSQNPRHKITKRGQNVTFRCDPISEHNRLYWYRQTLGQGPEFLTYFQNEAQLEKSRLLSDRFSAERPKGSFSTLEIQRTEQGDSAMYLCASSFGGNTIYFGEGSWLTVV.

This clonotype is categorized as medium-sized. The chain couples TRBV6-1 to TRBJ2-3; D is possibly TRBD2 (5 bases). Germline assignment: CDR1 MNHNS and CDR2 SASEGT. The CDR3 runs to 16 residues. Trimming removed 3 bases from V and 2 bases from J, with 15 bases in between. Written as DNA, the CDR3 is TGTGCCAGCAGTGAGTTTCGGCGGGCCTACACAGATACGCAGTATTTT. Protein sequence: CASSEFRRAYTDTQYF.

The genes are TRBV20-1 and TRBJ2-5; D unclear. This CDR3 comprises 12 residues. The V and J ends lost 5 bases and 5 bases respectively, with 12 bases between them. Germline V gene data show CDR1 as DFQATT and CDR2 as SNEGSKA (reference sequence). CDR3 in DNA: TGCAGTGCTGAGCCCTTCTGGGAGACCCAGTACTTC. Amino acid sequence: CSAEPFWETQYF.